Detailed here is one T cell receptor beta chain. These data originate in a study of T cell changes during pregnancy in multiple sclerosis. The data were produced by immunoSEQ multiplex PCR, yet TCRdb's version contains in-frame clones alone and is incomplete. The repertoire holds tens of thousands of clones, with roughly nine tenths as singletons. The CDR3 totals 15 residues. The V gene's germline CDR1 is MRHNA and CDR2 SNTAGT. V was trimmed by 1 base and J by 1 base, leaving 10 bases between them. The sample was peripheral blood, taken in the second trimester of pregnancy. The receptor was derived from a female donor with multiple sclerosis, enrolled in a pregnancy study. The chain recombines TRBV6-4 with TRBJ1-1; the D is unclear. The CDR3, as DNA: TGTGCCAGCAGTGACTATACCCGGGGGAACACTGAAGCTTTCTTT. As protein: CASSDYTRGNTEAFF.